Shown below are 26 T cell receptor beta chains from a single sample sequenced in a study of T cell repertoires in cytomegalovirus infection. TCRdb re-called the reads with MiXCR, one entry per CDR3 protein. This sample has some 150,000 distinct CDR3 sequences, with 30% to 40% found just once. The antigens of these receptors remain unknown. This specimen was CD8+ T cells from cultured PBMCs, taken from culture after CMV antigen stimulation. All receptors derive from a human donor in good health (CMV status not recorded). Some clones in this sample may be carry-over from other donors' samples.

This clonotype was detected many times. This rearrangement joins TRBV7-3 to TRBJ1-2; 11 positions agree with TRBD1. CDR1 is SGHTA and CDR2 is FQGTGA in the germline V gene. This CDR3 comprises 16 residues. V lost 4 bases and J lost 6; bases outside the gene matches: 10. The CDR3 nucleotides read TGTGCCAGCAGCTCCGCCCCCGGACAGGGGGCGAATGGCTACACCTTC. As protein: CASSSAPGQGANGYTF. The complete variable domain, with remaining parts taken from reference TRBV7-3 and TRBJ1-2, reads GAGVSQTPSNKVTEKGKYVELRCDPISGHTALYWYRQSLGQGPEFLIYFQGTGAADDSGLPNDRFFAVRPEGSVSTLKIQRTERGDSAVYLCASSSAPGQGANGYTFGSGTRLTVV.

A note on this clonotype: A junction boundary mismatches the germline segment, possibly from a read error. This chain uses TRBV11-2 with TRBJ2-7; D not certain. Germline V gene sequence: CDR1 SGHAT, CDR2 FQNNGV. The CDR3 has 13 residues. In DNA, the CDR3 is TGTGCCAACAGCTTAGGGCAGCTCTACGAGCAGTACTTC. Translated, it gives CANSLGQLYEQYF.

The chain uses TRBV7-9 and TRBJ2-2; D gene unclear. The CDR3 is 14 amino acids. Germline values: CDR1 SEHNR, CDR2 FQNEAQ (reference sequence). The V end was cut by 5 bases, the J end by 5 bases, with 12 bases between. CDR3 sequence: CASSPGLQTGELFF. In DNA form, the CDR3 reads TGTGCCAGCAGCCCTGGTCTCCAGACCGGGGAGCTGTTTTTT.

This clonotype was observed a few times. The rearrangement joins TRBV7-6 to TRBJ1-1, with D possibly being TRBD1 (5 bases). Trimming took 6 bases from V and 4 from J, leaving 12 bases between them. The CDR3 has 13 amino acids. Germline CDR1 reads SGHVS; CDR2 reads FNYEAQ. The CDR3 DNA is TGTGCCAGCAGGGAAGCTGGGGGCACTGAAGCTTTCTTT. Protein: CASREAGGTEAFF.

This clonotype was observed many times. This chain uses TRBV6-5 with TRBJ1-1, with a possible D match to TRBD1 (6 bases). This CDR3 comprises 14 residues. Trimming left V 2 bases short and J 4 bases short, with 11 bases between. From germline, CDR1 is MNHEY and CDR2 SVGAGI. This CDR3 is CASSYVRGFTEAFF. The CDR3 DNA follows: TGTGCCAGCAGTTACGTCAGGGGCTTCACTGAAGCTTTCTTT.

The rearrangement joins TRBV7-8 to TRBJ1-1; no definite D call. Deletions cut 5 bases from V and 6 bases from J, with 16 bases between. Per germline, CDR1 SGHVS and CDR2 FQNEAQ. This CDR3 region has 14 residues. CDR3 sequence reads: CASSPRPNLSEAFF. For the CDR3, the DNA is TGTGCCAGCAGCCCTCGGCCGAATCTATCTGAAGCTTTCTTT.

This clonotype was seen a few times. This rearrangement joins TRBV7-8 to TRBJ1-5, with D uncertain. The CDR3 runs 15 residues. Trimming stripped 3 bases from V and 5 bases from J, with 14 bases between. CDR1 and CDR2 (germline): SGHVS, FQNEAQ. CDR3 nucleotides: TGTGCCAGCAGCTTTGTCATGCGGGGATATCAGCCCCAGCATTTT. Translating it yields CASSFVMRGYQPQHF.

This chain joins TRBV29-1 and TRBJ1-1; D gene unclear. CDR1 and CDR2 (germline): SQVTM, ANQGSEA. The CDR3 runs 12 residues. Trimming shortened V by 4 bases and J by 0 bases, and 6 bases separated the two germline ends. CDR3 in DNA: TGCAGCGTTGGACGGATGAACACTGAAGCTTTCTTT. This gives the protein CSVGRMNTEAFF.

This clonotype has ten or more counts. The chain combines TRBV12-3 or TRBV12-4 with TRBJ2-1; D is perhaps TRBD1 (5 bases). The CDR3 contains 15 residues. V was clipped by 3 bases and J by 5 bases, with 14 bases between them. The CDR3 protein is CASSLWQGDNNEQFF. CDR3 bases: TGTGCCAGCAGTTTGTGGCAGGGCGATAACAATGAGCAGTTCTTC.

The chain has TRBV5-6 and TRBJ1-1; 9 nucleotides line up with TRBD1. Looked up from germline, CDR1 is SGHDT and CDR2 is YYEEEE. The CDR3 totals 14 residues. J lost 4 bases, V lost 6 bases, and 7 bases had no gene match. CDR3 amino acids: CASTYGTGTTEAFF. CDR3 DNA sequence: TGTGCCAGCACCTACGGGACAGGGACCACTGAAGCTTTCTTT.

This clonotype appeared many times. Here the CDR3 reads CASSPSDSGGASDTQYF. The CDR3 nucleotides read TGTGCCAGCAGCCCTAGCGATAGCGGGGGGGCCTCAGATACGCAGTATTTT. This chain joins TRBV7-6 and TRBJ2-3; 11 bases are a match to TRBD2. The germline CDR1 and CDR2 sequences are SGHVS and FNYEAQ. The trim removed 5 bases at V and 4 bases at J, leaving 11 bases unmatched. This CDR3 contains 17 residues.

This clonotype was counted many times. The J gene is TRBJ2-1, the V gene TRBV27, with a weak D call TRBD2 (7 bases). CDR3 length: 16 amino acids. Germline V gene data show CDR1 as MNHEY and CDR2 as SMNVEV (reference sequence). V was shortened by 0 bases and J by 3 bases, with 12 bases between the two germline ends. CDR3 protein: CASSLSGGQGYNEQFF. The CDR3 nucleotides are TGTGCCAGCAGTTTATCGGGGGGGCAGGGCTACAATGAGCAGTTCTTC.

The chain employs TRBV6-2 or TRBV6-3 and TRBJ2-7; 8 nucleotides line up with TRBD1. This CDR3 contains 13 residues. Germline loops: CDR1 MNHEY, CDR2 SVGEGT. V shed 7 bases and J 3 bases; nucleotides not matched to a gene: 5. The CDR3 sequence: CASNTGTGYEQYF. DNA for the CDR3: TGTGCCAGCAATACCGGGACAGGCTACGAGCAGTACTTC.

The table lists this clonotype with a few counts. The chain carries TRBV12-3 or TRBV12-4 and TRBJ1-1; TRBD1 matches 7 bases. After removal of 6 bases from V and 8 bases from J, the junction contained 6 bases not matched to a gene. The length of the CDR3 is 12 residues. CDR3 loop: CASRKDRVEAFF. The CDR3, as DNA: TGTGCCAGCAGAAAAGACAGGGTCGAAGCTTTCTTT.

V and J are TRBV6-8 and TRBJ2-3; either TRBD1 or TRBD2 may supply D (5 bases each). The CDR3 runs 15 residues. Trimming cost V 5 bases and J 6 bases, with 18 bases left between them. The germline gives CDR1 MNHGY, CDR2 SAAAGT. The CDR3 spells CASSDRDLRPDTQYF. The CDR3 nucleotides read TGTGCCAGCAGTGACCGGGACCTTCGCCCTGATACGCAGTATTTT.

There are a few counts of this clonotype. The rearrangement joins TRBV12-3 or TRBV12-4 to TRBJ1-5; 7 bases line up with TRBD1. V lost 6 bases, J lost 6 bases, and 2 bases stayed unmatched. CDR3 size: 12 residues. CDR3 loop: CASRAGGQPQHF. The CDR3 coding sequence is TGTGCCAGCAGAGCAGGGGGTCAGCCCCAGCATTTT.

This clonotype was counted only a few times. This chain links TRBV9 with TRBJ2-1; 13 positions agree with TRBD2. The V and J ends lost 3 bases and 9 bases, in that order; junction bases with no gene match: 6. CDR1 is SGDLS and CDR2 is YYNGEE in the germline V gene. This CDR3 spans 15 amino acids. The CDR3 DNA reads as TGTGCCAGCAGCGCACTAGCGGGGGGGCCTATTGAGCAGTTCTTC. It yields the protein CASSALAGGPIEQFF.

The chain combines TRBV15 with TRBJ1-5; D gene ambiguous. CDR3 size: 16 residues. CDR1 and CDR2 (germline): LNHNV, YYDKDF (reference sequence). V lost 5 bases and J 2 bases, leaving 16 bases between the germline ends. CDR3 amino acids: CATSPILPVRNQPQHF. DNA for the CDR3: TGTGCCACCAGCCCCATTTTACCGGTTCGCAATCAGCCCCAGCATTTT.

V and J are TRBV2 and TRBJ1-1; a possible D gene is TRBD1 (6 bases). This CDR3 spans 13 amino acids. The V and J ends lost 8 bases and 2 bases respectively, with 12 bases between them. Germline V gene sequence: CDR1 SNHLY, CDR2 FYNNEI. The CDR3 sequence: CASLQGTNTEAFF. The CDR3 nucleotides are TGTGCCAGCTTACAGGGAACTAACACTGAAGCTTTCTTT.

This clonotype has a handful of counts. The V and J genes are TRBV11-2 and TRBJ2-7; 7 bases fit TRBD2. Germline V gene data show CDR1 as SGHAT and CDR2 as FQNNGV. V lost 2 bases to trimming and J lost 2 bases; unmatched junction nucleotides: 15. This CDR3 spans 18 amino acids. This CDR3 is CASSLLPPGLSKPYEQYF. The CDR3 DNA is TGTGCCAGCAGCTTATTACCCCCGGGACTATCCAAGCCCTACGAGCAGTACTTC.

This clonotype turned up a few times. The V and J genes are TRBV7-8 and TRBJ2-7; D perhaps matches TRBD2 (5 bases). The germline V gene encodes CDR1 SGHVS and CDR2 FQNEAQ. The CDR3 contains 17 residues. Trimming removed 6 bases at V and 1 base at J, with 22 bases between. The CDR3 here is CASRGETGETLSYEQYF. CDR3 bases: TGTGCCAGCAGGGGAGAGACCGGTGAAACCTTATCCTACGAGCAGTACTTC.

V usage is TRBV29-1 and J usage is TRBJ1-2, with D maybe TRBD1 (5 bases). The germline V gene encodes CDR1 SQVTM and CDR2 ANQGSEA. This CDR3 is 13 amino acids long. V was pared by 5 bases and J by 1 base, with 11 bases between. In DNA form, the CDR3 reads TGCAGCGTTTTAGGGGCTGATAACTATGGCTACACCTTC. Amino acids: CSVLGADNYGYTF.

V gene TRBV2 combines with J gene TRBJ2-2; D uncertain. Germline CDR1 reads SNHLY; CDR2 reads FYNNEI. The CDR3 runs to 15 residues. Trimming took 4 bases from V and 1 from J, leaving 10 bases between them. The CDR3 nucleotides are TGTGCCAGCAGTGTCCCCTTCATGAACACCGGGGAGCTGTTTTTT. This encodes CASSVPFMNTGELFF.

The V and J genes are TRBV6-5 and TRBJ2-3, with 8 bases matching TRBD2. CDR1 and CDR2 (germline): MNHEY, SVGAGI. The CDR3 totals 13 residues. After removal of 5 bases from V and 11 bases from J, the junction contained 9 bases not matched to a gene. The CDR3 here is CASSPLRTSLQYF. CDR3 DNA: TGTGCCAGCAGTCCCCTCCGGACTAGCTTGCAGTATTTT.

CDR3 in amino acids: CASSEGWTGPKSGNTIYF. CDR3 in DNA: TGCGCCAGCAGTGAAGGCTGGACAGGGCCAAAATCTGGAAACACCATATATTTT. The V and J genes are TRBV10-2 and TRBJ1-3, with 8 nucleotides matching TRBD1. The V gene's germline CDR1 is WSHSY and CDR2 SAAADI. The CDR3 length is 18 residues. The trim removed 3 bases at V and 1 base at J, leaving 11 bases unmatched.

As DNA, the CDR3 is TGTGCCAGCAGTCGGATGCCAGGTTCTGAAGCTTTCTTT. This translates into CASSRMPGSEAFF. This chain joins TRBV7-6 and TRBJ1-1; D remains ambiguous. The CDR3 consists of 13 residues. The V end was cut by 6 bases, the J end by 6 bases, with 14 bases between. In germline, CDR1 is SGHVS, CDR2 FNYEAQ.